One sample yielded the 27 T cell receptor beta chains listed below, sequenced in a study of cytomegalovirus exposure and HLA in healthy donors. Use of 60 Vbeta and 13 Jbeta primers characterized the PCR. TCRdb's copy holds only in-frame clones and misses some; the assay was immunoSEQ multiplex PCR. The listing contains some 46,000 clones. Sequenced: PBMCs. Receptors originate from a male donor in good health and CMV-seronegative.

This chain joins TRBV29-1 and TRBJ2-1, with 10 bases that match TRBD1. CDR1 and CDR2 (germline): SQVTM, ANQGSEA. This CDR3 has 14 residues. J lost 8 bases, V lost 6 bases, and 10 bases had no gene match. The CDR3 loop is CSVGRTGGGDEQFF. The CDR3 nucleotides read TGCAGCGTGGGCCGGACAGGGGGAGGGGATGAGCAGTTCTTC.

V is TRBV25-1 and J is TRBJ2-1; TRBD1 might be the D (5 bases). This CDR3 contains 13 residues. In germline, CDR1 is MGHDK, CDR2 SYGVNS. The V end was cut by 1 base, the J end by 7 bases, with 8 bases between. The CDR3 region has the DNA TGTGCCAGCAGTGAATGGACAAAAAATGAGCAGTTCTTC. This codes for CASSEWTKNEQFF.

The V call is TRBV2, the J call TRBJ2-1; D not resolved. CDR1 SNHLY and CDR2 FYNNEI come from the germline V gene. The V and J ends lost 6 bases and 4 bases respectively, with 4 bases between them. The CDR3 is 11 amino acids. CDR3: CASRLYNEQFF. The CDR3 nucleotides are TGTGCCAGCAGGCTATACAATGAGCAGTTCTTC.

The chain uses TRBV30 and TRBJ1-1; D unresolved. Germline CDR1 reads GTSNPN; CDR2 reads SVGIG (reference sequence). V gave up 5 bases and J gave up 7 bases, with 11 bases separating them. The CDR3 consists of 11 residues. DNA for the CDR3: TGTGCCTGGTCCACACGGGGTGAAGCTTTCTTT. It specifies CAWSTRGEAFF.

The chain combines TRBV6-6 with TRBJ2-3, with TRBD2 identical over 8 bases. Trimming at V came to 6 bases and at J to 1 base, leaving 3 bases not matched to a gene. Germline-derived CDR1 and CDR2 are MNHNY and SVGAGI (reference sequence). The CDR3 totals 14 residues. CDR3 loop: CASSRGLGTDTQYF. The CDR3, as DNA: TGTGCCAGCAGCCGGGGACTAGGCACAGATACGCAGTATTTT.

The CDR3 region has the DNA TGTGCCAGCAGAGGAGGGGCCACCGGGGAGCTGTTTTTT. It yields the protein CASRGGATGELFF. The V and J genes are TRBV6-1 and TRBJ2-2, with D possibly matching TRBD2 (6 bases). The CDR3 contains 13 residues. Germline-derived CDR1 and CDR2 are MNHNS and SASEGT. With 6 bases removed from V and 4 bases from J, the gap between germline ends came to 9 bases.

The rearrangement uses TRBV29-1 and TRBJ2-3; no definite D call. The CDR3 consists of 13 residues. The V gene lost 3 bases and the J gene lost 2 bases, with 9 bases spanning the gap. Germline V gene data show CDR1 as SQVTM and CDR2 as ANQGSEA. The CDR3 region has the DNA TGCAGCGTTGAGGGCACGACCACAGATACGCAGTATTTT. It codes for CSVEGTTTDTQYF.

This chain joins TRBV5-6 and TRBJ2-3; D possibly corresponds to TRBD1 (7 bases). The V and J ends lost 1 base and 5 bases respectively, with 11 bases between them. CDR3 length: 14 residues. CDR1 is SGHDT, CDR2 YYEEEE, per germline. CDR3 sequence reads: CASSLSQGGDTQYF. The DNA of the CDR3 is TGTGCCAGCAGCTTGTCGCAGGGGGGAGATACGCAGTATTTT.

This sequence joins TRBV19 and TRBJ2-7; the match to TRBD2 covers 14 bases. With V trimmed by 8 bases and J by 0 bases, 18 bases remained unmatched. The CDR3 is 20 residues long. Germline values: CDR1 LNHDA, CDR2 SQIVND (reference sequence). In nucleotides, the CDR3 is TGTGCCAGTCCCGCCGTCGTTTTCGGGACTAGCGGGGGCCTCTCCTACGAGCAGTACTTC. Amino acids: CASPAVVFGTSGGLSYEQYF.

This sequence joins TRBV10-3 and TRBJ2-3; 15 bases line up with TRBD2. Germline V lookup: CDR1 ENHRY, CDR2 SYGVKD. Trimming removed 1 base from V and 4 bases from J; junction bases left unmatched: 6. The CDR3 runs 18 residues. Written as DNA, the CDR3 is TGTGCCATCAGTGAGTTCGGACTAGCGGGAGGGTGGCCAGATACGCAGTATTTT. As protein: CAISEFGLAGGWPDTQYF.

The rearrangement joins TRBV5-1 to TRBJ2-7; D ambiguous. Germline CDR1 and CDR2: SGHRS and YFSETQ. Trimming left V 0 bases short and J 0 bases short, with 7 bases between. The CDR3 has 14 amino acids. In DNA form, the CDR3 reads TGCGCCAGCAGCTTGGTGTCAGGCTCCTACGAGCAGTACTTC. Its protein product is CASSLVSGSYEQYF.

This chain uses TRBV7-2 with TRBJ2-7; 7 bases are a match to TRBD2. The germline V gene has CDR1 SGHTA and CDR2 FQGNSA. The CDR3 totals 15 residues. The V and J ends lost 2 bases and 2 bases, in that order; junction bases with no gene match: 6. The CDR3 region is CASSLWGGGPYEQYF. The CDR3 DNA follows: TGTGCCAGCAGCTTATGGGGGGGAGGTCCCTACGAGCAGTACTTC. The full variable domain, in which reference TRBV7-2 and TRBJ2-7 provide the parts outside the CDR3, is GAGVSQSPSNKVTEKGKDVELRCDPISGHTALYWYRQSLGQGLEFLIYFQGNSAPDKSGLPSDRFSAERTGGSVSTLTIQRTQQEDSAVYLCASSLWGGGPYEQYFGPGTRLTVT.

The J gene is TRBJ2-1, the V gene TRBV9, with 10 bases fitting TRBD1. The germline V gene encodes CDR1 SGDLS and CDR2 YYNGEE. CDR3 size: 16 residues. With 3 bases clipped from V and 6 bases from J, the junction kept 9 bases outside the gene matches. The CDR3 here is CASSAFSGTGVNEQFF. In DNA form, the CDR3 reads TGTGCCAGCAGCGCGTTCTCCGGGACAGGGGTCAATGAGCAGTTCTTC.

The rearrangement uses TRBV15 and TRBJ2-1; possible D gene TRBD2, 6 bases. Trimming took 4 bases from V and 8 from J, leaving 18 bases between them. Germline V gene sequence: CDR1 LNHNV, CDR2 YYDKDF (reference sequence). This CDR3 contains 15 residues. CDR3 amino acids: CATSTSGSGRHEQFF. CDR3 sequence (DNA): TGTGCCACCAGCACGAGCGGGTCCGGACGTCATGAGCAGTTCTTC.

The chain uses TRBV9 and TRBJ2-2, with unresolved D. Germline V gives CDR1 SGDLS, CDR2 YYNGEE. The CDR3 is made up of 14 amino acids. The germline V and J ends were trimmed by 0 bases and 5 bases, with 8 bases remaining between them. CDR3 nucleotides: TGTGCCAGCAGCGTAGGAGGAGCGACCGGGGAGCTGTTTTTT. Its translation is CASSVGGATGELFF.

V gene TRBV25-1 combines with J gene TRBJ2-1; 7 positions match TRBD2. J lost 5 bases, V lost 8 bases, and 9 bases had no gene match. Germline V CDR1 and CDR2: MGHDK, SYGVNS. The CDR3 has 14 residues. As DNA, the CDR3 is TGTGCCAGCCTCCCGGGAGGCCCCCACAATGAGCAGTTCTTC. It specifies CASLPGGPHNEQFF.

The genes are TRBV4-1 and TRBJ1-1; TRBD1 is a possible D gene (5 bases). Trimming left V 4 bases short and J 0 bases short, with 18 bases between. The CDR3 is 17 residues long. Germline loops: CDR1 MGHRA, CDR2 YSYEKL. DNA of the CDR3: TGCGCCAGCAGCCCCGCCCCCCGACAGAGAATGAACACTGAAGCTTTCTTT. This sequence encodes CASSPAPRQRMNTEAFF.

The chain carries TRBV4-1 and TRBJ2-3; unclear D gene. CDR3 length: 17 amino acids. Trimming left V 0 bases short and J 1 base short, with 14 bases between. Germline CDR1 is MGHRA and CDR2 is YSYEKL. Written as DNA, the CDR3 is TGCGCCAGCAGCCAAGAAGAGGCTAGTCTGGGCACAGATACGCAGTATTTT. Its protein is CASSQEEASLGTDTQYF.

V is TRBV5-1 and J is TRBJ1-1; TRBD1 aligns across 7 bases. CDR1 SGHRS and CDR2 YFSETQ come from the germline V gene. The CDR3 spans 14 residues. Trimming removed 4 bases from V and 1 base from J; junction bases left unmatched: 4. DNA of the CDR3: TGCGCCAGCAGCCGGGGGACAGCGAACACTGAAGCTTTCTTT. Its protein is CASSRGTANTEAFF. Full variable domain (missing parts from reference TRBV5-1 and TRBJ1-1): KAGVTQTPRYLIKTRGQQVTLSCSPISGHRSVSWYQQTPGQGLQFLFEYFSETQRNKGNFPGRFSGRQFSNSRSEMNVSTLELGDSALYLCASSRGTANTEAFFGQGTRLTVV.

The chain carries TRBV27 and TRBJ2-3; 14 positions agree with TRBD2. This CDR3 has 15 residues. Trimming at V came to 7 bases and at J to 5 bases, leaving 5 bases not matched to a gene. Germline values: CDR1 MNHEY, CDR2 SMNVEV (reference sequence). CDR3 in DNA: TGTGCCAGCACCGCCGGGACTAGCGGGAGAGATACGCAGTATTTT. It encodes CASTAGTSGRDTQYF.

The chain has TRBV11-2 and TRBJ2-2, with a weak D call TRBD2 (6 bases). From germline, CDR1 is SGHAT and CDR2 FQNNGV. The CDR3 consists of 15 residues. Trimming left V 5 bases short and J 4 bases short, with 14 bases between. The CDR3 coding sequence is TGTGCCAGCAGCACGCGGGACTTAACCACCGGGGAGCTGTTTTTT. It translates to CASSTRDLTTGELFF.

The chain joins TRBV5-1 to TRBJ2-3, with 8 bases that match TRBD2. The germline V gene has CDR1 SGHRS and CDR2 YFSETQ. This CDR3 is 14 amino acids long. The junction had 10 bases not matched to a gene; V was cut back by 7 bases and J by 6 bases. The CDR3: CASVLAVNTDTQYF. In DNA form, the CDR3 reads TGCGCCAGCGTACTAGCGGTTAACACTGATACGCAGTATTTT.

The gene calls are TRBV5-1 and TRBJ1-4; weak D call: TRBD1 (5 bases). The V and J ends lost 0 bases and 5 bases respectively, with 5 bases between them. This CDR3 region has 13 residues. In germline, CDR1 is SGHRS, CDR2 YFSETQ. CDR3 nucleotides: TGCGCCAGCAGCTTGGAGGGGAATGAAAAACTGTTTTTT. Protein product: CASSLEGNEKLFF.

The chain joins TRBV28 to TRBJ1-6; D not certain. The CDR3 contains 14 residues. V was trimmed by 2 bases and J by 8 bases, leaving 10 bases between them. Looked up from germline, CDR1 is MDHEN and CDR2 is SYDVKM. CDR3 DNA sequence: TGTGCCAGCAGTTTAGCGGAGCTGGATTCACCCCTCCACTTT. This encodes CASSLAELDSPLHF.

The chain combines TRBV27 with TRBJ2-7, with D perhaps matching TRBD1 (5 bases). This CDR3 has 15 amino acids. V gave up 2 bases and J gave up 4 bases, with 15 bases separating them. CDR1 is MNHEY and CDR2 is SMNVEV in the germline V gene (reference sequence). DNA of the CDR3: TGTGCCAGCAGTTTAAGACAGTACACCATTTACGAGCAGTACTTC. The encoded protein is CASSLRQYTIYEQYF.

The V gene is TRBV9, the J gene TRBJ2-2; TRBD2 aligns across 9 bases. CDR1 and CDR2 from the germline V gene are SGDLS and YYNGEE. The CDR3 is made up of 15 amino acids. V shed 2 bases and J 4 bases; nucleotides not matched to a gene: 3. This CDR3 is CASSVREGSTGELFF. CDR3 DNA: TGTGCCAGCAGCGTGCGGGAGGGGAGCACCGGGGAGCTGTTTTTT. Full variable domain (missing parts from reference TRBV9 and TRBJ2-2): DSGVTQTPKHLITATGQRVTLRCSPRSGDLSVYWYQQSLDQGLQFLIQYYNGEERAKGNILERFSAQQFPDLHSELNLSSLELGDSALYFCASSVREGSTGELFFGEGSRLTVL.

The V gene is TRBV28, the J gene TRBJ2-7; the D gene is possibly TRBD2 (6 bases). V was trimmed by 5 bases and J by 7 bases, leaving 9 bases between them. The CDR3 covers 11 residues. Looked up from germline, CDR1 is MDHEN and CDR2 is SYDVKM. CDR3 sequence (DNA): TGTGCCAGCAGTGGGAGGAGGGAGCAGTACTTC. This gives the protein CASSGRREQYF.